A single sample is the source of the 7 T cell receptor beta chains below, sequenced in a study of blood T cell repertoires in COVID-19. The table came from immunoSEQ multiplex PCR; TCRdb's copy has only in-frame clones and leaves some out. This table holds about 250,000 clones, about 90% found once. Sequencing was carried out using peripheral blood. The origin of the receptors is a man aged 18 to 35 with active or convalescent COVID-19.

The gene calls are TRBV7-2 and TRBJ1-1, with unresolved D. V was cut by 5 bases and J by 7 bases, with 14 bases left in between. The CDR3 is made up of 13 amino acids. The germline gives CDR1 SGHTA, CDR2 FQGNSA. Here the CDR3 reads CASSPLWWSEAFF. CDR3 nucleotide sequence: TGTGCCAGCAGCCCCCTTTGGTGGAGTGAAGCTTTCTTT.

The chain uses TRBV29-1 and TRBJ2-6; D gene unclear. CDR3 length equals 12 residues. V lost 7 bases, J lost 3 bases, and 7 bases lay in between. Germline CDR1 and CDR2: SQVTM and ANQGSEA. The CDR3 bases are TGCAGCGCGGCTGTTGGGGCCAACGTCCTGACTTTC. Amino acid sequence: CSAAVGANVLTF. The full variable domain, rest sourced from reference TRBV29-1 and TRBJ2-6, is SAVISQKPSRDICQRGTSLTIQCQVDSQVTMMFWYRQQPGQSLTLIATANQGSEATYESGFVIDKFPISRPNLTFSTLTVSNMSPEDSSIYLCSAAVGANVLTFGAGSRLTVL.

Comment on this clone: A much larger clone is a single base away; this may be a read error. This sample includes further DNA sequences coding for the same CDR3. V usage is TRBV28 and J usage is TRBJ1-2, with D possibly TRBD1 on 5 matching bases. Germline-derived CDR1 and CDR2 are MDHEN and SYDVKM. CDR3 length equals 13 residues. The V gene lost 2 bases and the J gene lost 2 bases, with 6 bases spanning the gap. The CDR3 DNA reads TGTGCCAGCAGTTTAGGGGGGAACTATGGCTACACCTTC. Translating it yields CASSLGGNYGYTF.

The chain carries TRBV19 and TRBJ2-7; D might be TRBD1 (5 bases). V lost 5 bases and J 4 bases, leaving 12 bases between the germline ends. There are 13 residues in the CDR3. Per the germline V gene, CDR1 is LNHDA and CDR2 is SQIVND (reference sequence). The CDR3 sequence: CASSPGRVYEQYF. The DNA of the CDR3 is TGTGCCAGTAGTCCTGGCAGGGTTTACGAGCAGTACTTC.

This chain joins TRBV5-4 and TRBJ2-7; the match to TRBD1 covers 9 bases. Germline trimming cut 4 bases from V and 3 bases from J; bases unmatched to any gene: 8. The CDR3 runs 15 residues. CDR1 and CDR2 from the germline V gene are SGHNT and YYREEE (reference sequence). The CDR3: CASSSRQGVLYEQYF. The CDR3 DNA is TGTGCCAGCAGCAGTAGACAGGGGGTTCTCTACGAGCAGTACTTC.

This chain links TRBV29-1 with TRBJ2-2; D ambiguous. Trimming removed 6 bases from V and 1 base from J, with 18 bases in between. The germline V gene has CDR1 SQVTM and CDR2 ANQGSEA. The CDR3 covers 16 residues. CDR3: CSVLKTSRGNTGELFF. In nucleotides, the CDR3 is TGCAGCGTGTTGAAGACGAGTAGAGGGAACACCGGGGAGCTGTTTTTT.

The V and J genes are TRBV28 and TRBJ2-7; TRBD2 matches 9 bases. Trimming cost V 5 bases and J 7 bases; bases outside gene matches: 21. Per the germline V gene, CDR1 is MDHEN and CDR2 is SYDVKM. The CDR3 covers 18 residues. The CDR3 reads CASSPASLYSGRFGEQYF. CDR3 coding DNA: TGTGCCAGCAGTCCGGCCTCACTTTATAGCGGGAGATTCGGAGAGCAGTACTTC.